This T cell receptor (beta chain) was identified during a study of T cells in Graves' hyperthyroidism and ophthalmopathy. Study-wide points: Ophthalmopathy could be told apart from stable hyperthyroidism with a 13 V-J model.

RNA transcripts were the template for amplifying TCR beta CDR3 regions. TCR CDR3 regions were first amplified by RT-PCR with HTBI primers. A single record per CDR3 protein comes from TCRdb applying MiXCR to the multiplex PCR reads. The sample has 650,000 to 850,000 distinct CDR3 sequences, around 20% seen once. Turning to this clonotype: Its antigen is unidentified.

The V gene lost 5 bases and the J gene lost 8 bases, with 12 bases spanning the gap. This CDR3 is built from 12 residues. The origin of this receptor is a woman in her forties or fifties with Graves' hyperthyroidism that later progressed to Graves' ophthalmopathy. The chain employs TRBV12-3 or TRBV12-4 and TRBJ1-2, with D tentatively TRBD1 (6 bases). The sample consisted of blood. CDR3 nucleotide sequence: TGTGCCAGCAGTGGCGCAGGGGCAGGCTACACCTTC. This sequence encodes CASSGAGAGYTF.